The clone carrying this T cell receptor beta chain turned up a few times. The antigen is undetermined. This specimen belongs to a study of T cells after yellow fever vaccination. Study-level information: Each low-cell-number fraction was prepared by means of SMART-Seq v4 Ultra Low Input. The study, taken as a whole, reports: Secondary responses were weaker yet peaked faster, day 5 versus 15.

Universal primer sites and UMIs were introduced during 5'RACE template-switching synthesis of TCR cDNA. TCRdb reanalysed the 5' RACE reads using MiXCR and keeps one entry per CDR3 protein. The sample comprises 150,000 to 200,000 distinct CDR3 sequences, more than 9.5% of which are singletons, and just over 35% rests with the top ten. This material consisted of CD8+ T cells sorted from PBMCs, taken 15 days after the yellow fever booster vaccination. The receptor's source is a man aged 18 to 30 who received the YFV17D yellow fever vaccine.

This chain's CDR3 is CASSLASAENTGELFF. The DNA for the CDR3 is TGTGCCAGCAGCTTAGCGAGTGCGGAGAACACCGGGGAGCTGTTTTTT. The V and J genes are TRBV7-9 and TRBJ2-2; D not certain. The CDR3 extends over 16 amino acids. Trimming left V 0 bases short and J 1 base short, with 9 bases between. Germline V lookup: CDR1 SEHNR, CDR2 FQNEAQ (reference sequence).